These 16 T cell receptor beta chains were all obtained from the same sample, sequenced in a study of T cells in Graves' hyperthyroidism and ophthalmopathy. Amplification targeted TCR beta CDR3 regions from RNA transcripts. The HTBI primer set was used in a first-round RT-PCR of the TCR CDR3. One entry per CDR3 protein results from TCRdb running MiXCR on the multiplex PCR reads. The sample has almost 600,000 distinct CDR3 sequences, around 42% seen once. What was sequenced was peripheral blood or thyroid tissue (not recorded which). These receptors were obtained from a woman younger than 35 with Graves' hyperthyroidism.

The chain joins TRBV25-1 to TRBJ1-2; no firm D call. Germline loops: CDR1 MGHDK, CDR2 SYGVNS. Trimming took 8 bases from V and 4 from J, leaving 11 bases between them. The CDR3 covers 12 residues. CDR3 in amino acids: CASARRAYGYTF. The CDR3 DNA follows: TGTGCCAGCGCCAGGAGAGCCTATGGCTACACCTTC.

This clonotype was seen ten or more times. The V and J genes are TRBV19 and TRBJ1-4; the D is unclear. This CDR3 has 15 residues. CDR1 is LNHDA, CDR2 SQIVND, per germline (reference sequence). Trimming stripped 4 bases from V and 7 bases from J, with 16 bases between. In nucleotides, the CDR3 is TGTGCCAGTAGTAACGGGCCTCTGGGAAGTGAAAAACTGTTTTTT. This translates into CASSNGPLGSEKLFF.

The J gene is TRBJ2-5, the V gene TRBV25-1, with TRBD1 matching over 11 bases. Per germline, CDR1 MGHDK and CDR2 SYGVNS. V shed 3 bases, J shed 5 bases, and the junction held 14 bases outside the gene matches. The CDR3 loop spans 18 amino acids. The CDR3 loop reads CASSDNPGGTGGSETQYF. The CDR3 coding sequence is TGTGCCAGCAGTGATAACCCGGGCGGGACAGGGGGTTCGGAGACCCAGTACTTC.

The sample holds a few counts of this clonotype. V and J are TRBV6-5 and TRBJ2-7; a weak D match, TRBD1 (8 bases). V was cut by 6 bases and J by 1 base, with 16 bases left in between. CDR1 and CDR2 from the germline V gene are MNHEY and SVGAGI. This CDR3 has 15 residues. In DNA form, the CDR3 reads TGTGCCAGCAGCGACTACAGGGGGGGGTCCTACGAGCAGTACTTC. It specifies CASSDYRGGSYEQYF.

The chain links TRBV24-1 to TRBJ1-2; D is unclear. Trimming stripped 12 bases from V and 6 bases from J, with 13 bases between. The CDR3 totals 11 residues. Germline V gives CDR1 KGHDR, CDR2 SFDVKD. In DNA, the CDR3 is TGTGCCCTTTATACGGCTGATGGCTACACCTTC. It specifies CALYTADGYTF.

The chain employs TRBV2 and TRBJ2-5, with 13 nucleotides matching TRBD2. The CDR3 loop spans 15 amino acids. V shed 6 bases, J shed 1 base, and the junction held 2 bases outside the gene matches. The germline gives CDR1 SNHLY, CDR2 FYNNEI. The CDR3 nucleotides read TGTGCCAGCAGAGGACTAGCGGGAGTCCAAGAGACCCAGTACTTC. Translated, it gives CASRGLAGVQETQYF. Full variable domain (remainder filled in from reference TRBV2 and TRBJ2-5): EPEVTQTPSHQVTQMGQEVILRCVPISNHLYFYWYRQILGQKVEFLVSFYNNEISEKSEIFDDQFSVERPDGSNFTLKIRSTKLEDSAMYFCASRGLAGVQETQYFGPGTRLLVL.

This clonotype has at least ten counts. This chain uses TRBV7-9 with TRBJ1-5, with a possible D match to TRBD1 (6 bases). In germline, CDR1 is SEHNR, CDR2 FQNEAQ (reference sequence). This CDR3 is built from 14 residues. Trimming removed 6 bases from V and 7 bases from J, with 16 bases in between. The CDR3 coding sequence is TGTGCCAGCAGTATAGGTGGGGGCGAACAGCCCCAGCATTTT. Its translation is CASSIGGGEQPQHF.

The chain recombines TRBV6-5 with TRBJ1-1; TRBD1 might be the D (5 bases). Germline CDR1 and CDR2: MNHEY and SVGAGI. The CDR3 spans 14 residues. Trimming took 7 bases from V and 0 from J, leaving 12 bases between them. CDR3: CASTSGHMNTEAFF. The CDR3 nucleotides are TGTGCCAGCACCTCAGGACATATGAACACTGAAGCTTTCTTT.

In its sample, this clonotype was seen many times. V usage is TRBV7-2 and J usage is TRBJ2-5; 7 bases match TRBD1. CDR1 SGHTA and CDR2 FQGNSA come from the germline V gene. CDR3 length: 14 amino acids. The junction had 5 bases not matched to a gene; V was cut back by 5 bases and J by 2 bases. This CDR3 reads CASSKDREQETQYF. The CDR3 nucleotides are TGTGCCAGCAGCAAAGACAGGGAGCAAGAGACCCAGTACTTC.

The chain is built from TRBV29-1 and TRBJ2-7; 8 bases are a match to TRBD1. CDR1 is SQVTM, CDR2 ANQGSEA, per germline. The CDR3 totals 11 residues. The DNA for the CDR3 is TGCCAATCGGACAGGGCCTACGAGCAGTACTTC. Translated, it gives CQSDRAYEQYF.

The rearrangement uses TRBV2 and TRBJ2-5; D may be TRBD1 (6 bases). V was clipped by 6 bases and J by 7 bases, with 15 bases between them. The germline gives CDR1 SNHLY, CDR2 FYNNEI. This CDR3 comprises 13 residues. CDR3 residues: CASRDGQSGTQYF. In DNA, the CDR3 is TGTGCCAGCAGGGACGGACAGAGTGGGACCCAGTACTTC.

In its sample, this clonotype was seen a few times. The J gene is TRBJ2-2, the V gene TRBV6-5, with D tentatively TRBD1 (6 bases). The CDR3 contains 15 residues. Germline-derived CDR1 and CDR2 are MNHEY and SVGAGI. Trimming took off 6 bases at V and 6 bases at J, with 17 bases between the two ends. The CDR3 DNA reads as TGTGCCAGCAGCAAAACAGGGTCTGGGGCCGGGGAGCTGTTTTTT. Protein: CASSKTGSGAGELFF.

The CDR3 reads CSARALAGGLDEQYF. The CDR3 DNA reads TGCAGTGCTAGAGCACTAGCGGGAGGGCTCGACGAGCAGTACTTC. The chain recombines TRBV20-1 with TRBJ2-7; the match to TRBD2 covers 13 bases. Trimming at V came to 1 base and at J to 5 bases, leaving 5 bases not matched to a gene. Germline V gene lookup returns CDR1 DFQATT and CDR2 SNEGSKA (reference sequence). This CDR3 is built from 15 residues.

The chain is built from TRBV7-2 and TRBJ1-1, with D perhaps TRBD1 (5 bases). CDR3 length: 13 amino acids. In germline, CDR1 is SGHTA, CDR2 FQGNSA. V dropped 7 bases and J dropped 6 bases, with 15 bases sitting between them. This CDR3 reads CASTLLRDPEAFF. In DNA form, the CDR3 reads TGTGCCAGCACCCTCCTAAGGGACCCTGAAGCTTTCTTT.

This chain joins TRBV7-3 and TRBJ2-1; 9 bases align to TRBD2. V shed 6 bases, J shed 0 bases, and the junction held 3 bases outside the gene matches. Per the germline V gene, CDR1 is SGHTA and CDR2 is FQGTGA. The CDR3 extends over 15 amino acids. CDR3: CASRSAGGSYNEQFF. The DNA of the CDR3 is TGTGCCAGCAGGTCAGCGGGGGGCTCCTACAATGAGCAGTTCTTC.

The rearrangement joins TRBV29-1 to TRBJ2-7, with 11 bases identical to TRBD2. Per the germline V gene, CDR1 is SQVTM and CDR2 is ANQGSEA. The CDR3 is 12 amino acids. V trimming: 6 bases; J trimming: 5 bases; junction bases outside the gene matches: 3. CDR3 sequence reads: CSVLAGGNEQYF. In DNA, the CDR3 is TGCAGCGTCCTAGCGGGAGGTAACGAGCAGTACTTC.